This is a list of T cell receptor beta chains from one sample in a study of regulatory T cells in long-lasting Graves disease. TCRdb ran MiXCR on the multiplex PCR reads and lists one entry per CDR3 protein. The sample holds around 500,000 distinct CDR3 sequences; around 12% are singletons and the top ten take 8.9%. Separately, the same data were catalogued under a study of T cells in Graves' hyperthyroidism and ophthalmopathy.

The sample was peripheral blood mononuclear cells (PBMCs), taken at new diagnosis, from a patient treated with antithyroid drugs. The receptors come from a woman in her 30s with Graves disease. CDR3s include the opening cysteine and the closing phenylalanine or tryptophan. The D gene is left open where the match is weak. Rows give clone size only sometimes, using once, few, many, or a class for an expanded clone.

d_gene: NA; j_gene: TRBJ2-1; abundance: many; v_gene: TRBV20-1; CDR3aa: CSAPGYGYNEQFF; CDR3nt: TGCAGTGCTCCTGGGTATGGCTACAATGAGCAGTTCTTC
d_gene: TRBD2; j_gene: TRBJ2-1; abundance: few; v_gene: TRBV4-2; CDR3aa: CASSQGEGAYNEQFF; CDR3nt: TGTGCCAGCAGCCAAGGGGAGGGAGCCTACAATGAGCAGTTCTTC
d_gene: TRBD2; j_gene: TRBJ2-5; abundance: many; v_gene: TRBV20-1; CDR3aa: CSARDWGGLQETQYF; CDR3nt: TGCAGTGCTAGAGATTGGGGGGGACTACAAGAGACCCAGTACTTC
d_gene: NA; j_gene: TRBJ2-1; abundance: many; v_gene: TRBV28; CDR3aa: CASSTLEYYNEQFF; CDR3nt: TGTGCCAGCAGCACTTTGGAATACTACAATGAGCAGTTCTTC
d_gene: NA; j_gene: TRBJ2-3; abundance: NA; v_gene: TRBV27; CDR3aa: CASSRNLGSGDYADTQYF; CDR3nt: TGTGCCAGCAGTCGGAACCTGGGATCAGGGGATTATGCAGATACGCAGTATTTT
d_gene: NA; j_gene: TRBJ2-1; abundance: NA; v_gene: TRBV19; CDR3aa: CASMDASYNEQFF; CDR3nt: TGTGCCAGCATGGATGCCTCCTACAATGAGCAGTTCTTC
d_gene: NA; j_gene: TRBJ1-3; abundance: NA; v_gene: TRBV4-3; CDR3aa: CASSQDSGTLISGNTIYF; CDR3nt: TGCGCCAGCAGCCAAGACTCCGGGACACTCATCTCTGGAAACACCATATATTTT
d_gene: TRBD2; j_gene: TRBJ2-1; abundance: many; v_gene: TRBV3-1; CDR3aa: CASSDLAGPRQFF; CDR3nt: TGTGCCAGCAGCGATCTAGCGGGACCGAGGCAGTTCTTC
d_gene: NA; j_gene: TRBJ2-5; abundance: few; v_gene: TRBV7-9; CDR3aa: CASTGQVGRETQYF; CDR3nt: TGTGCCAGCACCGGGCAAGTAGGGCGGGAGACCCAGTACTTC
d_gene: NA; j_gene: TRBJ2-5; abundance: many; v_gene: TRBV9; CDR3aa: CASSPIQGGGTQYF; CDR3nt: TGTGCCAGCAGCCCGATACAGGGAGGAGGGACCCAGTACTTC
d_gene: NA; j_gene: TRBJ2-1; abundance: many; v_gene: TRBV4-1; CDR3aa: CASSPVAASYNEQFF; CDR3nt: TGTGCCAGCAGCCCCGTAGCGGCATCCTACAATGAGCAGTTCTTC
d_gene: NA; j_gene: TRBJ2-3; abundance: once; v_gene: TRBV7-6; CDR3aa: CASSPGSGRGTDTQYF; CDR3nt: TGTGCCAGCAGCCCCGGATCGGGGCGAGGCACAGATACGCAGTATTTT
d_gene: TRBD2; j_gene: TRBJ2-2; abundance: many; v_gene: TRBV11-2; CDR3aa: CASSFPRLAGTPRTGELFF; CDR3nt: TGTGCCAGCAGCTTTCCCCGACTAGCGGGCACACCGAGGACCGGGGAGCTGTTTTTT
d_gene: NA; j_gene: TRBJ1-1; abundance: few; v_gene: TRBV20-1; CDR3aa: CSARDRVGLVITEAFF; CDR3nt: TGCAGTGCTAGAGATCGCGTTGGACTCGTGATCACTGAAGCTTTCTTT
d_gene: NA; j_gene: TRBJ1-1; abundance: many; v_gene: TRBV6-1; CDR3aa: CASTLRGEWGTEAFF; CDR3nt: TGTGCCAGCACCTTAAGGGGGGAATGGGGCACTGAAGCTTTCTTT
d_gene: NA; j_gene: TRBJ1-1; abundance: many; v_gene: TRBV27; CDR3aa: CASSFVGVSTEAFF; CDR3nt: TGTGCCAGCAGTTTTGTGGGGGTCAGCACTGAAGCTTTCTTT
d_gene: NA; j_gene: TRBJ2-6; abundance: many; v_gene: TRBV7-9; CDR3aa: CASSLEVRFSGANVLTF; CDR3nt: TGTGCCAGCAGCTTAGAGGTTAGGTTCTCTGGGGCCAACGTCCTGACTTTC
d_gene: TRBD1; j_gene: TRBJ1-2; abundance: many; v_gene: TRBV30; CDR3aa: CAWSATYRGDNYGYTF; CDR3nt: TGTGCCTGGAGTGCTACTTACAGGGGCGATAACTATGGCTACACCTTC
d_gene: TRBD2; j_gene: TRBJ2-2; abundance: few; v_gene: TRBV5-6; CDR3aa: CASSLRGGPGELFF; CDR3nt: TGTGCCAGCAGCTTGCGGGGGGGACCCGGGGAGCTGTTTTTT